A selection of T cell receptor beta chains follows, all from one sample in a study of spatial heterogeneity in lung cancer. Using its own MiXCR run on the 5' RACE reads, TCRdb lists one record per CDR3 protein. The data hold tens of thousands of distinct CDR3 sequences, with under 8% observed a single time. Sequences were derived from PBMCs, sampled at surgery. Receptor source: a female donor with early-stage non-small cell lung cancer. Both conserved end residues are part of each CDR3. The D gene is left open where the match is weak. The size field is filled for only some rows; it gives once, few, many or a size class.

TRBJ1-1,TRBV30,TRBD1,14,.,CAWGTGVVNTEAFF,TGTGCCTGGGGGACAGGGGTCGTGAACACTGAAGCTTTCTTT
TRBJ2-5,TRBV6-1,.,13,few,CASSSLLQETQYF,TGTGCCAGCAGTAGCCTCCTGCAAGAGACCCAGTACTTC
TRBJ2-5,TRBV5-1,.,15,many,CASSTSGMRGETQYF,TGCGCCAGCAGCACTTCGGGGATGCGGGGAGAGACCCAGTACTTC
TRBJ2-1,TRBV7-8,.,20,many,CASSLGPRVGSGASYNEQFF,TGTGCCAGCAGCTTAGGCCCCCGGGTTGGTAGCGGAGCCTCCTACAATGAGCAGTTCTTC
TRBJ2-5,TRBV29-1,.,13,many,CSVDPGTQETQYF,TGCAGCGTTGATCCGGGGACTCAAGAGACCCAGTACTTC
TRBJ2-1,TRBV7-8,.,14,many,CASSFMDPYNEQFF,TGTGCCAGCAGCTTTATGGACCCATACAATGAGCAGTTCTTC
TRBJ2-1,TRBV4-3,TRBD1,17,many,CASSQVTGTEPPMEQFF,TGCGCCAGCAGCCAAGTTACCGGGACAGAGCCTCCAATGGAGCAGTTCTTC
TRBJ2-1,TRBV12-3/TRBV12-4,.,14,many,CASSLTGPYNEQFF,TGTGCCAGCAGTTTAACAGGACCCTACAATGAGCAGTTCTTC
TRBJ1-2,TRBV4-1,.,14,many,CASSQTGGFYGYTF,TGCGCCAGCAGCCAAACAGGAGGCTTCTATGGCTACACCTTC
TRBJ2-3,TRBV6-6,TRBD1,16,.,CASRIPGQGAMDTQYF,TGTGCCAGCAGGATCCCGGGACAGGGGGCTATGGATACGCAGTATTTT
TRBJ2-3,TRBV5-1,TRBD1,15,many,CASSLGQGLMETQYF,TGCGCCAGCAGCTTGGGACAGGGCCTGATGGAAACGCAGTATTTT
TRBJ2-3,TRBV7-3,.,16,few,CASSPGEATAADTQYF,TGTGCCAGCAGCCCTGGGGAGGCCACGGCGGCAGATACGCAGTATTTT
TRBJ2-7,TRBV19,.,15,.,CASSSDRFHSYEQYF,TGTGCCAGTAGTTCTGACAGGTTTCACTCCTACGAGCAGTACTTC
TRBJ2-1,TRBV20-1,TRBD2,15,few,CSAQPGLAGGPEQFF,TGCAGTGCCCAACCGGGACTAGCGGGGGGCCCAGAGCAGTTCTTC
TRBJ1-2,TRBV11-2,.,19,many,CASSELKLSPGRTNYGYTF,TGTGCCAGCAGCGAGCTTAAGTTGTCCCCGGGCAGGACTAACTATGGCTACACCTTC
TRBJ2-4,TRBV6-2/TRBV6-3,.,13,few,CASSYSDENIQYF,TGTGCCAGCAGTTACAGTGACGAAAACATTCAGTACTTC
TRBJ2-1,TRBV7-2,.,17,few,CASSLAPGGNSYNEQFF,TGTGCCAGCAGCTTAGCCCCCGGGGGAAACTCCTACAATGAGCAGTTCTTC
TRBJ2-5,TRBV7-9,.,16,.,CASSPNLFLGGETQYF,TGTGCCAGCAGCCCCAACCTATTCCTAGGAGGAGAGACCCAGTACTTC
TRBJ2-3,TRBV5-1,.,15,many,CASSPGGTSTDTQYF,TGCGCCAGCAGCCCTGGCGGGACTAGCACAGATACGCAGTATTTT
TRBJ1-1,TRBV3-1,.,12,.,CASSRQNTEAFF,TGTGCCAGCAGCCGACAGAACACTGAAGCTTTCTTT